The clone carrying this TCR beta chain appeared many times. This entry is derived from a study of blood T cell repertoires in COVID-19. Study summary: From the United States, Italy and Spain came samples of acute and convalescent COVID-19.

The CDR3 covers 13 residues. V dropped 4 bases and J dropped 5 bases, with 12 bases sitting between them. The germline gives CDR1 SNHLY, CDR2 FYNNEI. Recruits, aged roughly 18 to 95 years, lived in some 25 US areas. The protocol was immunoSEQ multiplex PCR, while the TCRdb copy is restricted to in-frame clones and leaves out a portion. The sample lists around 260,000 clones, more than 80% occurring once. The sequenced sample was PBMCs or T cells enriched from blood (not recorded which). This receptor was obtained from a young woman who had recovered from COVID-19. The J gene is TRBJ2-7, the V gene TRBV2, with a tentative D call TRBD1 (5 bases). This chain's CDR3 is CASSGGRADEQYF. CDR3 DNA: TGTGCCAGCAGTGGCGGCAGGGCCGACGAGCAGTACTTC.